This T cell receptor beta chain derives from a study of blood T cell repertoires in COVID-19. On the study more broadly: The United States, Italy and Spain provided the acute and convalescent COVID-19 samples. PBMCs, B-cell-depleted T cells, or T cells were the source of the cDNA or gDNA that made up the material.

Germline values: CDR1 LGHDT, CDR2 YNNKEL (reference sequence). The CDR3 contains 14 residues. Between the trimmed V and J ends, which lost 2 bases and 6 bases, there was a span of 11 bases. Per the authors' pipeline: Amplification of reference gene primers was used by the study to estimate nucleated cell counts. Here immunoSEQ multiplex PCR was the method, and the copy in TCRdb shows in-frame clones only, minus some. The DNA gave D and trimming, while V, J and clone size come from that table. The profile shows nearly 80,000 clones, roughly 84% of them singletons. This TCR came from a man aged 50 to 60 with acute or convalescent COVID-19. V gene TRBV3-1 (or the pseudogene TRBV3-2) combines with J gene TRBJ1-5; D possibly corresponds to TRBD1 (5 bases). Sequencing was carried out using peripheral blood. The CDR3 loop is CASSQQGLPQPQHF. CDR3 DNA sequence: TGTGCCAGCAGCCAACAGGGATTGCCTCAGCCCCAGCATTTT.